Only a few counts were recorded for the clone carrying this T cell receptor (beta chain). What it binds is not known. This sample was taken from a study of Graves' ophthalmopathy and Graves' hyperthyroidism. Trimming cost V 5 bases and J 3 bases; bases outside gene matches: 6. CDR3 length equals 14 residues. From germline, CDR1 is SGHTA and CDR2 FQGNSA. Amplification of TCR beta CDR3 regions used RNA transcripts. A first-round RT-PCR used HTBI primers, followed by a second-round multiplex PCR. TCRdb ran MiXCR on the multiplex PCR reads and lists one entry per CDR3 protein. The sample lists about 740,000 distinct CDR3 sequences, approximately 40% occurring once. The study enrolled ophthalmopathy donors with moderate-to-severe activity, CAS ≥3, NOSPECS ≥4 and duration under 3 months. Whole-study results and caveats: Most thyroid clonotypes expanded beyond 0.001 frequency were also found in blood. Ophthalmopathy progression was predicted by the model at 55% to 71% sensitivity and about 72% specificity.

This chain uses TRBV7-2 with TRBJ2-7; 8 bases fit TRBD2. Sequencing input: peripheral blood. The TCR originated in an adult man with Graves' ophthalmopathy. The CDR3 loop reads CASSPGTSFYEQYF. The DNA of the CDR3 is TGTGCCAGCAGCCCCGGGACTAGTTTCTACGAGCAGTACTTC.